A single sample is the source of the 26 T cell receptor beta chains below, sequenced in a study of glioma-infiltrating T cells. Using RNA template, CDR3s of TCR alpha and beta were amplified with iRepertoire arm-PCR. One entry per CDR3 protein, called by TCRdb with MiXCR from the multiplex PCR reads. The table includes over 130,000 distinct CDR3 sequences, 35% to 50% detected once. Sample: glioma tissue, nonneoplastic brain tissue, or PBMCs (not recorded which). The receptor set was obtained from a human donor with low-grade glioma or glioblastoma, undergoing nonglioma brain surgery, or in good health (not recorded which).

The chain combines TRBV18 with TRBJ2-2; D is undetermined. The germline gives CDR1 KGHSH, CDR2 LQKENI. Trimming removed 3 bases from V and 5 bases from J, with 7 bases in between. The CDR3 is made up of 13 amino acids. In DNA, the CDR3 is TGTGCCAGCTCACCGTCCGAGACCGGGGAGCTGTTTTTT. Protein product: CASSPSETGELFF.

Notes on this clonotype: One end of the junction varies from germline; a read error may be responsible. The chain is built from TRBV20-1 and TRBJ2-1, with TRBD2 identical over 12 bases. The CDR3 runs to 15 residues. Germline CDR1 and CDR2: DFQATT and SNEGSKA (reference sequence). The CDR3 DNA follows: TGCGGTGCTTCCTCAACTAGCGGGGGGTACAATGAGCAGTTCTTC. Amino acid sequence: CGASSTSGGYNEQFF.

This clonotype was detected only a few times. The V call is TRBV11-2, the J call TRBJ2-3, with 16 bases identical to TRBD2. The V gene end was trimmed by 4 bases and the J gene end by 10 bases; junction bases not matched to a gene: 14. CDR1 is SGHAT and CDR2 is FQNNGV in the germline V gene. There are 18 residues in the CDR3. CDR3 in DNA: TGTGCCAGCAGCTCACCCGGGACTAGCGGGGGGGCCTCTCATGCGCAGTATTTT. Its protein product is CASSSPGTSGGASHAQYF. Variable domain in full (rest from reference TRBV11-2 and TRBJ2-3): EAGVAQSPRYKIIEKRQSVAFWCNPISGHATLYWYQQILGQGPKLLIQFQNNGVVDDSQLPKDRFSAERLKGVDSTLKIQPAKLEDSAVYLCASSSPGTSGGASHAQYFGPGTRLTVL.

This clonotype was recorded at least ten times. The chain carries TRBV6-6 and TRBJ1-6; no definite D call. Between the trimmed V and J ends, which lost 1 base and 5 bases, there was a span of 9 bases. There are 15 residues in the CDR3. Per the germline V gene, CDR1 is MNHNY and CDR2 is SVGAGI (reference sequence). The CDR3 here is CASSYFSGNNSPLHF. CDR3 DNA sequence: TGTGCCAGCAGTTACTTCTCCGGGAATAATTCACCCCTCCACTTT.

In this sample, this clonotype turned up a few times. The CDR3 region is CASSLSDTDTQYF. Written as DNA, the CDR3 is TGTGCCAGCAGCCTAAGTGACACAGATACGCAGTATTTT. V and J are TRBV11-2 and TRBJ2-3; D remains unclear. This CDR3 contains 13 residues. Trimming took off 5 bases at V and 2 bases at J, with 8 bases between the two ends. Germline values: CDR1 SGHAT, CDR2 FQNNGV.

The CDR3 sequence: CASSSGTDNEKLFF. DNA of the CDR3: TGTGCCAGCAGTTCCGGGACAGATAATGAAAAACTGTTTTTT. J is TRBJ1-4 and V is TRBV2; TRBD1 matches at 7 bases. CDR3 size: 14 residues. The germline V gene encodes CDR1 SNHLY and CDR2 FYNNEI. Trimming took 5 bases from V and 4 from J; bases not matched to a gene: 4.

The chain couples TRBV10-3 to TRBJ2-3, with TRBD2 as a possible D gene (5 bases). Germline V gives CDR1 ENHRY, CDR2 SYGVKD. There are 13 residues in the CDR3. Trimming took 8 bases from V and 0 from J, leaving 9 bases between them. CDR3 loop: CAIEGTSTDTQYF. The CDR3 region has the DNA TGTGCCATCGAGGGCACAAGCACAGATACGCAGTATTTT.

This clonotype has a handful of counts. The chain uses TRBV4-2 and TRBJ2-5; D uncertain. CDR3 size: 19 residues. Germline CDR1 LGHNA, CDR2 YNFKEQ. Between the trimmed V and J ends, which lost 2 bases and 2 bases, there was a span of 24 bases. CDR3 amino acids: CASSQLVGSGLGRQETQYF. For the CDR3, the DNA is TGTGCCAGCAGCCAATTGGTGGGGTCAGGCCTAGGGCGGCAAGAGACCCAGTACTTC.

Comments on this clonotype: The germline gene is not matched at one end of the junction; a read error may be the cause. CDR3 sequence reads: CSARGPGQGAVGELSF. The CDR3 bases are TGCAGTGCTAGGGGTCCGGGACAGGGGGCCGTCGGGGAGCTGTCTTTT. The genes are TRBV20-1 and TRBJ2-2; 12 bases map to TRBD1. Germline lookup yields CDR1 DFQATT and CDR2 SNEGSKA (reference sequence). CDR3 length: 16 amino acids.

The rearrangement joins TRBV6-6 to TRBJ2-2; D ambiguous. CDR1 MNHNY and CDR2 SVGAGI come from the germline V gene (reference sequence). Trimming pared 3 bases from V and 4 bases from J, leaving 3 bases between. The CDR3 covers 12 residues. The CDR3 sequence is CASSYTTGELFF. CDR3 DNA sequence: TGTGCCAGCAGTTATACCACCGGGGAGCTGTTTTTT.

Points on this clonotype: A much larger clone differs from this one at a single base, so this may be a read error. The genes are TRBV27 and TRBJ2-1; D possibly uses TRBD1 or TRBD2 (5 bases each). In germline, CDR1 is MNHEY, CDR2 SMNVEV (reference sequence). The CDR3 is 14 amino acids. V lost 3 bases and J 10 bases, leaving 16 bases between the germline ends. CDR3 residues: CASSFGRGSYEQFF. The CDR3 DNA follows: TGTGCCAGCAGTTTTGGTCGGGGCTCCTACGAGCAGTTCTTC.

This clonotype was counted a single time. The chain recombines TRBV27 with TRBJ2-5; D tentatively reads TRBD1 or TRBD2 (6 bases each). Germline assignment: CDR1 MNHEY and CDR2 SMNVEV (reference sequence). Trimming stripped 2 bases from V and 3 bases from J, with 13 bases between. This CDR3 is 15 amino acids long. The CDR3, as DNA: TGTGCCAGCAGTTTAAGAGGGGGAGGAAAAGAGACCCAGTACTTC. Translated, it gives CASSLRGGGKETQYF.

For this clonotype: The junction shows a germline mismatch at one end, possibly a read error. The chain couples TRBV7-2 to TRBJ2-3; either TRBD1 or TRBD2 may fit D (5 bases each). The CDR3 covers 15 residues. The germline gives CDR1 SGHTA, CDR2 FQGNSA. CDR3: CARSLGQGGTDTQYF. The CDR3 nucleotides are TGTGCCCGCAGCTTAGGTCAGGGAGGCACAGATACGCAGTATTTT.

Regarding this clonotype: One end of the junction varies from germline; a read error may be responsible. The J gene is TRBJ2-3, the V gene TRBV20-1, with 10 bases that match TRBD2. CDR3 size: 16 residues. Germline V gene data show CDR1 as DFQATT and CDR2 as SNEGSKA (reference sequence). CDR3 coding DNA: TGCAGTGCTATAGGGGGAGCGGGGGGGCGGACAGATACGAAGTATTTT. Translated, it gives CSAIGGAGGRTDTKYF.

The V call is TRBV4-2, the J call TRBJ2-7; D tentatively fits TRBD1 or TRBD2 (6 bases each). The germline CDR1 and CDR2 sequences are LGHNA and YNFKEQ. V was cut by 4 bases and J by 3 bases, with 13 bases left in between. The CDR3 is made up of 14 amino acids. For the CDR3, the DNA is TGTGCCAGCAGCCCGCCGGGGGCTGTCTACGAGCAGTACTTC. The encoded protein is CASSPPGAVYEQYF.

As regards this clonotype: One base away lies a much larger clone, so this may be a sequencing read error. This likely comes from a read error, as the CDR3 has no conserved phenylalanine or tryptophan at its end. The chain has TRBV4-1 and TRBJ2-1; D call uncertain. The J call may not be correct, given that the DNA end is closer to TRBJ2-7. The CDR3 is 14 amino acids. Per the germline V gene, CDR1 is MGHRA and CDR2 is YSYEKL. As DNA, the CDR3 is TGCGCCAGCAGCCAAGACGCCAGTTCCTACGAGCAGTACCTC. This sequence encodes CASSQDASSYEQYL.

The V gene is TRBV20-1, the J gene TRBJ1-2; 7 bases fit TRBD1. J lost 7 bases, V lost 5 bases, and 7 bases had no gene match. Germline V gene sequence: CDR1 DFQATT, CDR2 SNEGSKA (reference sequence). The length of the CDR3 is 12 residues. Here the CDR3 DNA reads TGCAGTGCTTTGCGACAGGGCGGTGGCTACACCTTC. Its translation: CSALRQGGGYTF.

The rearrangement joins TRBV6-2 or TRBV6-3 to TRBJ2-7; D remains unclear. Germline loops: CDR1 MNHEY, CDR2 SVGEGT. The CDR3 loop spans 9 amino acids. The V and J ends lost 11 bases and 4 bases respectively, with 6 bases between them. Here the CDR3 DNA reads TGTGCCGCTGGATACGAGCAGTACTTC. Translating gives CAAGYEQYF.

V is TRBV6-1 and J is TRBJ2-7; D possibly corresponds to TRBD1 (5 bases). Germline values: CDR1 MNHNS, CDR2 SASEGT. V lost 8 bases and J 2 bases, leaving 16 bases between the germline ends. The CDR3 spans 14 residues. CDR3 nucleotides: TGTGCCAGCTCTACGCGACAGCTACCCTACGAGCAGTACTTC. Translating it yields CASSTRQLPYEQYF.

V is TRBV10-3 and J is TRBJ1-2; D possibly corresponds to TRBD1 (5 bases). Germline-derived CDR1 and CDR2 are ENHRY and SYGVKD. The V end was cut by 3 bases, the J end by 6 bases, with 11 bases between. This CDR3 is built from 13 residues. The CDR3 DNA reads TGTGCCATCAGTGAACGGGGGGGGGATGGCTACACCTTC. Protein: CAISERGGDGYTF.

This clonotype was counted ten times or more. The rearrangement links TRBV27 to TRBJ2-1; D unclear. V was trimmed by 1 base and J by 0 bases, leaving 4 bases between them. The CDR3 is 14 residues long. Germline V lookup: CDR1 MNHEY, CDR2 SMNVEV (reference sequence). The CDR3: CASSLYSSYNEQFF. CDR3 coding DNA: TGTGCCAGCAGTTTATACAGCTCCTACAATGAGCAGTTCTTC.

The rearrangement uses TRBV20-1 and TRBJ1-3, with 7 bases lining up with TRBD1. The CDR3 runs to 16 residues. Trimming removed 0 bases from V and 3 bases from J; junction bases left unmatched: 8. CDR1 is DFQATT, CDR2 SNEGSKA, per germline (reference sequence). This chain's CDR3 is CSARDPNRGNGNTIYF. CDR3 nucleotide sequence: TGCAGTGCTAGAGATCCTAACAGGGGAAATGGAAACACCATATATTTT.

The chain combines TRBV20-1 with TRBJ2-1, with 10 bases identical to TRBD2. CDR3 length: 14 amino acids. J gave up 6 bases and V 5 bases, and 7 bases lay outside the gene matches. Germline assignment: CDR1 DFQATT and CDR2 SNEGSKA (reference sequence). CDR3 protein: CSAWGLAPGNEQFF. In DNA form, the CDR3 reads TGCAGTGCTTGGGGACTAGCGCCGGGCAATGAGCAGTTCTTC.

The chain is built from TRBV11-2 and TRBJ2-1; TRBD2 is a possible D gene (5 bases). The CDR3 has 14 residues. V was trimmed by 5 bases and J by 4 bases, leaving 12 bases between them. Germline V gene data show CDR1 as SGHAT and CDR2 as FQNNGV. The chain's CDR3 is CASSPSRGYNEQFF. The DNA for the CDR3 is TGTGCCAGCAGCCCTTCCCGGGGATACAATGAGCAGTTCTTC. The whole variable domain, filled in from reference TRBV11-2 and TRBJ2-1, reads EAGVAQSPRYKIIEKRQSVAFWCNPISGHATLYWYQQILGQGPKLLIQFQNNGVVDDSQLPKDRFSAERLKGVDSTLKIQPAKLEDSAVYLCASSPSRGYNEQFFGPGTRLTVL.

The chain uses TRBV19 and TRBJ1-5; TRBD1 matches 8 bases. Germline trimming cut 10 bases from V and 4 bases from J; bases unmatched to any gene: 9. The CDR3 has 14 residues. CDR1 is LNHDA, CDR2 SQIVND, per germline (reference sequence). CDR3 sequence: CATWDRQLNQPQHF. As DNA, the CDR3 is TGTGCCACCTGGGACAGGCAGCTTAATCAGCCCCAGCATTTT. The whole variable domain, filled in from reference TRBV19 and TRBJ1-5, reads DGGITQSPKYLFRKEGQNVTLSCEQNLNHDAMYWYRQDPGQGLRLIYYSQIVNDFQKGDIAEGYSVSREKKESFPLTVTSAQKNPTAFYLCATWDRQLNQPQHFGDGTRLSIL.

The chain is built from TRBV12-3 or TRBV12-4 and TRBJ2-7, with 14 bases identical to TRBD2. V lost 7 bases and J lost 9; bases outside the gene matches: 11. The CDR3 totals 15 residues. CDR3 sequence (DNA): TGTGCCAGCACCCCATGGGGACTAGCGGGGGAGGCGCAGTACTTC. Protein product: CASTPWGLAGEAQYF.